A selection of T cell receptor beta chains follows, all from one sample in a study of T cell responses to AZD1222 COVID-19 vaccine. Sequenced by immunoSEQ multiplex PCR; TCRdb stores in-frame clones only, minus some. This sample yields about 210,000 clones, of which around 94% are seen a single time; 1% to 1.5% belongs to the top ten. The sequences come from peripheral blood, collected on day 0 of AZD1222 vaccination. These receptors all stem from an adult in good health. Both conserved end residues are part of each CDR3. D genes are given only for firm matches. Expanded clones get a size class; other rows say once, few or many, or leave the size out.

D gene	V gene	J gene	clone size	CDR3 protein	CDR3 DNA
.	TRBV9	TRBJ2-5	.	CASTPGLRGTQYF	TGTGCCAGCACCCCGGGACTTAGGGGGACCCAGTACTTC
TRBD2	TRBV5-4	TRBJ2-1	.	CASSLSVTSGPEGFF	TGTGCCAGCAGCTTGAGCGTGACTAGCGGGCCCGAGGGGTTCTTC
TRBD2	TRBV5-4	TRBJ2-5	.	CASSRTSATQETQYF	TGTGCCAGCAGTCGGACTAGCGCTACCCAAGAGACCCAGTACTTC
.	TRBV19	TRBJ1-2	.	CASSIVPPRDYGYTF	TGTGCCAGTAGTATAGTCCCACCCCGGGACTATGGCTACACCTTC
TRBD2	TRBV7-9	TRBJ2-3	.	CASSLFRLAGTDTQYF	TGTGCCAGCAGCTTATTTCGACTAGCAGGCACAGATACGCAGTATTTT
.	TRBV4-2	TRBJ2-3	.	CASSQEMNGVGDTQYF	TGTGCCAGCAGCCAAGAAATGAATGGGGTTGGGGATACGCAGTATTTT
.	TRBV29-1	TRBJ2-7	.	CSVVYRTHSYEQYF	TGCAGCGTTGTATATAGGACGCACTCCTACGAGCAGTACTTC
.	TRBV7-9	TRBJ2-4	.	CASSATATLAKNIQYF	TGTGCCAGCAGCGCGACAGCTACCCTAGCCAAAAACATTCAGTACTTC
TRBD1	TRBV6-5	TRBJ1-4	.	CASSYSDRESEKLFF	TGTGCCAGCAGTTACTCTGACAGGGAAAGCGAAAAACTGTTTTTT
.	TRBV5-5	TRBJ1-1	.	CASSLESKAEWNTEAFF	TGTGCCAGCAGCTTGGAATCAAAGGCTGAATGGAACACTGAAGCTTTCTTT
.	TRBV6-5	TRBJ2-3	.	CASRLVGGDTQYF	TGTGCCAGCAGACTTGTGGGCGGGGATACGCAGTATTTT
TRBD1	TRBV10-3	TRBJ1-2	.	CAISESRGGGYGYTF	TGTGCCATCAGTGAGTCGAGAGGGGGCGGCTATGGCTACACCTTC
.	TRBV30	TRBJ1-4	once	CAWRGGVATNEKLFF	TGTGCCTGGAGGGGAGGGGTGGCAACTAATGAAAAACTGTTTTTT
.	TRBV29-1	TRBJ1-4	.	CSVGWAGATNEKLFF	TGCAGCGTTGGCTGGGCAGGGGCGACTAATGAAAAACTGTTTTTT
.	TRBV14	TRBJ1-1	.	CASSQAAGAHTEAFF	TGTGCCAGCAGCCAAGCGGCGGGGGCCCACACTGAAGCTTTCTTT
.	TRBV3-1/TRBV3-2	TRBJ1-2	once	CASSPAESTYGYTF	TGTGCCAGCAGCCCCGCGGAGTCAACGTACGGCTACACCTTC
TRBD1	TRBV13	TRBJ1-3	.	CASSNSRDRGPGNTIYF	TGTGCCAGCAGCAATAGCCGGGACAGGGGACCTGGAAACACCATATATTTT
TRBD1	TRBV19	TRBJ2-3	few	CASTTGEGTDTQYF	TGTGCCAGCACCACAGGGGAAGGAACAGATACGCAGTATTTT
.	TRBV12-5	TRBJ1-1	.	CASGLPNRVEAFF	TGTGCTAGTGGTTTGCCTAACAGAGTTGAAGCTTTCTTT
.	TRBV7-9	TRBJ1-4	few	CASSSTVNEKLFF	TGTGCCAGCAGCTCCACGGTGAATGAAAAACTGTTTTTT
TRBD1	TRBV28	TRBJ1-4	.	CASKTGFGEKLFF	TGTGCCAGTAAGACAGGGTTTGGGGAAAAACTGTTTTTT
TRBD1	TRBV28	TRBJ2-7	.	CASRLQGDSYEQYF	TGTGCCAGCAGGCTTCAGGGGGACTCCTACGAGCAGTACTTC
.	TRBV12-3/TRBV12-4	TRBJ2-7	.	CASSWTAAYEQYF	TGTGCCAGCAGTTGGACAGCTGCCTACGAGCAGTACTTC
.	TRBV5-1	TRBJ1-4	.	CASSLEGRDEKLFF	TGCGCCAGCAGCTTGGAAGGGAGGGATGAAAAACTGTTTTTT
.	TRBV19	TRBJ1-2	.	CASQDLGGYGYTF	TGTGCCAGTCAGGACTTAGGTGGCTATGGCTACACCTTC
.	TRBV19	TRBJ1-2	once	CASSPAATANYGYTF	TGTGCCAGTAGTCCCGCCGCGACAGCCAACTATGGCTACACCTTC
.	TRBV7-2	TRBJ1-5	.	CASSLAASGGNNQPQHF	TGTGCCAGCAGCTTAGCGGCATCCGGGGGGAACAATCAGCCCCAGCATTTT
TRBD2	TRBV9	TRBJ2-3	.	CASSPTGGQNTQYF	TGTGCCAGCAGCCCTACGGGGGGGCAAAATACGCAGTATTTT
.	TRBV24-1	TRBJ1-2	.	CATSDSPGFGYTF	TGTGCCACCAGTGATTCCCCAGGGTTTGGCTACACCTTC
.	TRBV14	TRBJ1-2	.	CASSPLSGPRRGYTF	TGTGCCAGCAGCCCCTTATCCGGGCCGAGGAGAGGCTACACCTTC
.	TRBV11-1	TRBJ1-2	.	CASSPSGAPILYGYTF	TGTGCCAGCAGCCCCTCCGGGGCCCCGATCCTCTATGGCTACACCTTC
.	TRBV24-1	TRBJ1-2	.	CATSEGDYGYTF	TGTGCCACCAGTGAAGGGGACTATGGCTACACCTTC
TRBD2	TRBV4-3	TRBJ2-7	.	CASSQDRGGYEQYF	TGCGCCAGCAGCCAAGATCGGGGGGGCTACGAGCAGTACTTC
TRBD1	TRBV7-8	TRBJ1-1	.	CASSLTGPNTEAFF	TGTGCCAGCAGCCTGACAGGGCCGAACACTGAAGCTTTCTTT
.	TRBV7-9	TRBJ1-6	once	CASSLGGGTAGRGSPLHF	TGTGCCAGCAGCTTAGGAGGGGGGACTGCGGGAAGGGGTTCACCCCTCCACTTT
.	TRBV19	TRBJ1-4	.	CASSSTGLVSEKLFF	TGTGCCAGTAGTTCTACCGGTCTAGTAAGTGAAAAACTGTTTTTT
.	TRBV7-9	TRBJ1-2	.	CASSSTAWGYGYTF	TGTGCCAGCAGCTCGACAGCCTGGGGCTATGGCTACACCTTC
.	TRBV28	TRBJ1-1	.	CASSLFRGNTEAFF	TGTGCCAGCAGTTTATTCAGAGGGAACACTGAAGCTTTCTTT
.	TRBV30	TRBJ1-1	once	CAWKRLTLDTEAFF	TGTGCCTGGAAACGGCTTACCCTGGACACTGAAGCTTTCTTT
.	TRBV4-3	TRBJ2-7	.	CASSQDRGPHTF	TGCGCCAGCAGCCAAGATCGCGGTCCACACACCTTC
.	TRBV5-5	TRBJ2-5	.	CASSLNGGTYFQETQYF	TGTGCCAGCAGCTTAAATGGAGGCACCTACTTCCAAGAGACCCAGTACTTC
.	TRBV30	TRBJ2-5	.	CACLPGLTRETQYF	TGTGCCTGCTTACCGGGACTCACGAGAGAGACCCAGTACTTC
.	TRBV13	TRBJ1-1	.	CASSTRRVTEAFF	TGTGCCAGCAGCACCCGACGGGTCACTGAAGCTTTCTTT
TRBD1	TRBV2	TRBJ1-4	once	CASGREQGVFF	TGTGCCAGCGGGAGGGAACAGGGGGTGTTTTTT
TRBD2	TRBV28	TRBJ2-1	.	CASTSFRLAGGNYNEQFF	TGTGCCAGCACCTCGTTCCGACTAGCGGGGGGAAACTACAATGAGCAGTTCTTC
TRBD1	TRBV19	TRBJ1-6	.	CAGGQGNNSPLHF	TGTGCCGGTGGACAGGGTAATAATTCACCCCTCCACTTT
TRBD1	TRBV9	TRBJ2-7	.	CASSDQQGYEQYF	TGTGCCAGCAGCGATCAACAGGGGTACGAGCAGTACTTC
.	TRBV12-3/TRBV12-4	TRBJ2-7	few	CASSLSAYYEQYF	TGTGCCAGCAGTTTGTCGGCCTACTACGAGCAGTACTTC
TRBD1	TRBV6-5	TRBJ2-3	.	CASSYSTGGRDTQYF	TGTGCCAGCAGTTACTCGACAGGGGGCAGAGATACGCAGTATTTT